The 12 T cell receptor beta chains given below trace back to one sample, sequenced in a study of long-term antiretroviral therapy in people with HIV (dated by TCRdb to between 2021 and 2024). Sequencing of the TRB variable region was done with the immunoSEQ hsTCRB v3.0 assay at survey level resolution. In TCRdb, the immuneACCESS table is reduced to in-frame sequences with V and J assigned. These tables do not hold every clone; where another copy was compared, an unresolved V gene accounts for under half, and the others remain unexplained. A total of about 22,000 clones appear in this sample, around 86% of them only once. The top ten clones comprise around 7.8% of the sample. The sample was unsorted PBMCs, taken 1.8 years before starting antiretroviral therapy. All receptors come from a woman younger than 45 with HIV.

The genes are TRBV11-1 and TRBJ1-1, with TRBD1 identical over 7 bases. This CDR3 has 15 residues. V shed 5 bases and J 5 bases; nucleotides not matched to a gene: 11. The germline CDR1 and CDR2 sequences are SGHAT and FQDESV (reference sequence). The CDR3 loop reads CASSQPQTGRTEAFF. Written as DNA, the CDR3 is TGTGCCAGCAGCCAACCCCAGACAGGGCGAACTGAAGCTTTCTTT.

The table lists this clone with a few counts. CDR3 DNA sequence: TGTGCCAGCGAACAGGAGTCCTACGAGCAGTACTTC. It specifies CASEQESYEQYF. The chain combines TRBV2 with TRBJ2-7, with a weak D call TRBD1 (5 bases). The germline V gene encodes CDR1 SNHLY and CDR2 FYNNEI. The CDR3 is 12 amino acids. The V and J ends lost 8 bases and 1 base respectively, with 9 bases between them.

V and J are TRBV6-1 and TRBJ1-5; no clear D. Germline loops: CDR1 MNHNS, CDR2 SASEGT. The CDR3 spans 15 residues. The CDR3 DNA follows: TGTGCTAGCGATGGTAGGATAAATAGCAATCAGCCCCAGCATTTT. Protein product: CASDGRINSNQPQHF.

In its sample, this clone was seen once. V is TRBV10-3 and J is TRBJ2-5, with 15 bases identical to TRBD2. Germline lookup yields CDR1 ENHRY and CDR2 SYGVKD. V gave up 2 bases and J gave up 2 bases; unmatched junction bases: 15. This CDR3 comprises 21 residues. The DNA of the CDR3 is TGTGCCATCAGTGAGACGATACCGGGACTAGCGGGGGGTCGATCTCAAGAGACCCAGTACTTC. The encoded protein is CAISETIPGLAGGRSQETQYF.

The CDR3, as DNA: TGCGCCAGCAGCCCAGTCGTTCTAGGTACAGATACGCAGTATTTT. Protein product: CASSPVVLGTDTQYF. The chain recombines TRBV4-1 with TRBJ2-3; no clear D gene. The length of the CDR3 is 15 residues. V shed 4 bases and J shed 3 bases, with 14 bases lying between them. Germline values: CDR1 MGHRA, CDR2 YSYEKL.

V usage is TRBV9 and J usage is TRBJ2-1; TRBD2 matches 13 bases. In germline, CDR1 is SGDLS, CDR2 YYNGEE. The CDR3 length is 18 residues. Germline trimming cut 7 bases from V and 1 base from J; bases unmatched to any gene: 11. CDR3 in amino acids: CASSPRLAGGPSYNEQFF. The CDR3 DNA reads as TGTGCCAGCTCACCTCGACTAGCGGGGGGTCCTTCCTACAATGAGCAGTTCTTC.

V usage is TRBV9 and J usage is TRBJ1-3; possibly TRBD1 for D (5 bases). This CDR3 region has 13 residues. Germline assignment: CDR1 SGDLS and CDR2 YYNGEE. V was shortened by 7 bases and J by 8 bases, with 16 bases between the two germline ends. The CDR3 DNA reads TGTGCCAGCGGCAAGGGGCTGGGAGACACCATATATTTT. Encoded protein: CASGKGLGDTIYF.

This sequence joins TRBV5-6 and TRBJ1-5; TRBD1 agrees at 8 bases. V lost 4 bases and J lost 5; bases outside the gene matches: 5. The CDR3 totals 14 residues. Germline V gives CDR1 SGHDT, CDR2 YYEEEE. The CDR3 here is CASSHGTGYQPQHF. The CDR3 DNA follows: TGTGCCAGCAGCCACGGGACAGGTTATCAGCCCCAGCATTTT.

This rearrangement joins TRBV27 to TRBJ1-4; possibly TRBD1 for D (6 bases). This CDR3 has 14 residues. The V end lost 7 bases, the J end lost 7 bases, and 16 bases lay between the germline ends. The V gene's germline CDR1 is MNHEY and CDR2 SMNVEV (reference sequence). Here the CDR3 reads CASTARGRGEKLFF. DNA of the CDR3: TGTGCCAGCACGGCCAGGGGTAGAGGTGAAAAACTGTTTTTT.

V gene TRBV12-5 combines with J gene TRBJ2-5, with 8 bases identical to TRBD2. Germline V gene data show CDR1 as LGHNT and CDR2 as FRNRAP. The CDR3 loop spans 17 amino acids. The ends lost 1 base at V and 5 bases at J; junction bases unmatched: 12. The CDR3 nucleotides read TGTGCTAGTGGTTTGGACCTTCCGGGACTAGTATCCGAGACCCAGTACTTC. Protein: CASGLDLPGLVSETQYF.

The gene calls are TRBV14 and TRBJ1-1, with TRBD1 as a possible D gene (5 bases). Trimming took off 4 bases at V and 1 base at J, with 19 bases between the two ends. In germline, CDR1 is SGHDN, CDR2 FVKESK. The CDR3 is 17 residues long. The CDR3: CASSPRGKLQRNTEAFF. The DNA for the CDR3 is TGTGCCAGCAGCCCACGGGGCAAGCTTCAGAGGAACACTGAAGCTTTCTTT.

As for this clone: One junction end does not reproduce the germline sequence, and a read error may be involved. This rearrangement joins TRBV29-1 to TRBJ1-4; perhaps TRBD1 as D (5 bases). The CDR3 spans 12 residues. CDR1 and CDR2 from the germline V gene are SQVTM and ANQGSEA. This CDR3 reads CSVEGSWGETHF. In nucleotides, the CDR3 is TGCAGCGTTGAGGGGTCTTGGGGGGAGACCCATTTT.